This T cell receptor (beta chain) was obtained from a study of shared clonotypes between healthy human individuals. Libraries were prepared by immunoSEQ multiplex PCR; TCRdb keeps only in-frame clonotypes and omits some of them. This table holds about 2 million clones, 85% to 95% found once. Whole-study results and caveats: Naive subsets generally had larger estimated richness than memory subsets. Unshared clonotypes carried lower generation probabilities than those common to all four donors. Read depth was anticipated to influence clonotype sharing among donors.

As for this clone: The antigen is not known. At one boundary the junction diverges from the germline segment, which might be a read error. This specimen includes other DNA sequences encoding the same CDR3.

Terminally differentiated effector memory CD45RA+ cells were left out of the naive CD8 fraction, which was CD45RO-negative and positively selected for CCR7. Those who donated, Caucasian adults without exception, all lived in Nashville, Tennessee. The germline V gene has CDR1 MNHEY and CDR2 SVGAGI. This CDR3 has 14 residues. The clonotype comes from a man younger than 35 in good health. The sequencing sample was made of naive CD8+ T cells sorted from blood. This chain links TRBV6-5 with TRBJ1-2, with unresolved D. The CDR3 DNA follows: TGTGCCAGCAGTTACCTACCGGCGTCGGAAGGCTATACCTTC. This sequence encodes CASSYLPASEGYTF.